A single sample is the source of the 21 T cell receptor beta chains below, sequenced in a study of T cell changes during pregnancy in multiple sclerosis. Only in-frame clones appear in the TCRdb table, and some are missing; sequencing was by immunoSEQ multiplex PCR. Of some 140,000 clones listed, about 96% are singletons. Sequencing was performed on peripheral blood, taken after pregnancy. The receptors stem from a female donor with multiple sclerosis, enrolled in a pregnancy study.

The V call is TRBV19, the J call TRBJ2-5; 8 bases line up with TRBD1. In germline, CDR1 is LNHDA, CDR2 SQIVND (reference sequence). CDR3 length: 17 amino acids. Losses at the gene ends were 6 bases for V and 4 bases for J; bases not matched to a gene: 16. This chain's CDR3 is CASRPAGQGGTSETQYF. The CDR3 DNA is TGTGCCAGTAGGCCCGCTGGACAGGGAGGAACCTCAGAGACCCAGTACTTC.

This clone was recorded only once. The chain recombines TRBV4-2 with TRBJ2-1, with D perhaps TRBD1 (5 bases). Trimming removed 0 bases at V and 5 bases at J, with 11 bases between. This CDR3 is 15 amino acids long. Germline CDR1 and CDR2: LGHNA and YNFKEQ. CDR3 sequence reads: CASSQEGNRHNEQFF. The DNA for the CDR3 is TGTGCCAGCAGCCAAGAAGGTAACAGGCACAATGAGCAGTTCTTC.

The J gene is TRBJ1-1, the V gene TRBV6-1; 9 nucleotides line up with TRBD1. V shed 7 bases, J shed 4 bases, and the junction held 10 bases outside the gene matches. Germline lookup yields CDR1 MNHNS and CDR2 SASEGT. CDR3 size: 15 residues. CDR3 protein: CASTGQGTIVTEAFF. CDR3 DNA sequence: TGTGCCAGCACGGGACAGGGAACCATTGTCACTGAAGCTTTCTTT.

A note on this clone: A junction boundary mismatches the germline segment, possibly from a read error. This chain uses TRBV5-4 with TRBJ2-5, with 13 bases fitting TRBD2. The CDR3 is made up of 14 amino acids. Germline V gene sequence: CDR1 SGHNT, CDR2 YYREEE (reference sequence). The CDR3 DNA sequence: TGTGCCAGCAGCTTGTCCGGACTAGCGGGGGCGGAGGACTTC. Amino acids: CASSLSGLAGAEDF.

The V and J genes are TRBV19 and TRBJ2-7, with 13 bases lining up with TRBD2. CDR3 length: 15 residues. CDR1 and CDR2 (germline): LNHDA, SQIVND (reference sequence). The J segment lost 4 bases and the V segment lost 4 bases, leaving 4 bases of the junction unmatched. DNA of the CDR3: TGTGCCAGTAGTAGGACTAGCGGGAGTCAGTACGAGCAGTACTTC. This encodes CASSRTSGSQYEQYF.

The chain uses TRBV27 and TRBJ2-1; perhaps TRBD2 as D (5 bases). Trimming removed 2 bases from V and 3 bases from J, with 11 bases in between. CDR3 length equals 15 residues. The germline gives CDR1 MNHEY, CDR2 SMNVEV (reference sequence). CDR3 loop: CASSLVGLSYNEQFF. The CDR3 nucleotides are TGTGCCAGCAGTTTAGTCGGACTTAGCTACAATGAGCAGTTCTTC.

The chain is built from TRBV7-9 and TRBJ2-7, with D tentatively TRBD2 (6 bases). This CDR3 comprises 14 residues. Trimming left V 3 bases short and J 2 bases short, with 11 bases between. Germline CDR1 is SEHNR and CDR2 is FQNEAQ (reference sequence). CDR3 nucleotide sequence: TGTGCCAGCAGCTTCTCGGGACTTACCTACGAGCAGTACTTC. This translates into CASSFSGLTYEQYF. Based on the CDR3 plus reference TRBV7-9 and TRBJ2-7, the full variable domain is DTGVSQNPRHKITKRGQNVTFRCDPISEHNRLYWYRQTLGQGPEFLTYFQNEAQLEKSRLLSDRFSAERPKGSFSTLEIQRTEQGDSAMYLCASSFSGLTYEQYFGPGTRLTVT.

The chain has TRBV18 and TRBJ1-2; no clear D. CDR1 is KGHSH and CDR2 is LQKENI in the germline V gene. The length of the CDR3 is 15 residues. V lost 4 bases and J lost 6, with 18 bases in between. Here the CDR3 DNA reads TGTGCCAGCTCACGTTTCAGTGGGTTGGGAGATGGCTACACCTTC. The encoded protein is CASSRFSGLGDGYTF. Combining the CDR3 with reference TRBV18 and TRBJ1-2 gives the whole variable domain NAGVMQNPRHLVRRRGQEARLRCSPMKGHSHVYWYRQLPEEGLKFMVYLQKENIIDESGMPKERFSAEFPKEGPSILRIQQVVRGDSAAYFCASSRFSGLGDGYTFGSGTRLTVV.

The rearrangement joins TRBV15 to TRBJ1-2; the D gene is possibly TRBD1 (5 bases). The CDR3 totals 12 residues. The V and J ends lost 0 bases and 8 bases respectively, with 7 bases between them. The germline V gene encodes CDR1 LNHNV and CDR2 YYDKDF (reference sequence). The DNA for the CDR3 is TGTGCCACCAGCAGAGACCAGGGAGGCTACACCTTC. This sequence encodes CATSRDQGGYTF.

The chain uses TRBV7-6 and TRBJ2-7; D not resolved. The CDR3 loop spans 13 amino acids. Trimming left V 5 bases short and J 6 bases short, with 14 bases between. CDR1 SGHVS and CDR2 FNYEAQ come from the germline V gene. CDR3 DNA sequence: TGTGCCAGCAGCCAGACATCGGCCCTCGAGCAGTACTTC. Protein product: CASSQTSALEQYF.

V gene TRBV11-1 combines with J gene TRBJ1-1; D remains unclear. Per germline, CDR1 SGHAT and CDR2 FQDESV (reference sequence). The CDR3 is made up of 13 amino acids. Trimming removed 4 bases from V and 3 bases from J, with 9 bases in between. CDR3 DNA sequence: TGTGCCAGCAGCTATGAGGGATACACTGAAGCTTTCTTT. Amino acid sequence: CASSYEGYTEAFF. The variable domain in full, completed from reference TRBV11-1 and TRBJ1-1, reads EAEVAQSPRYKITEKSQAVAFWCDPISGHATLYWYRQILGQGPELLVQFQDESVVDDSQLPKDRFSAERLKGVDSTLKIQPAELGDSAMYLCASSYEGYTEAFFGQGTRLTVV.

The count of this clone is one. The V and J genes are TRBV9 and TRBJ2-1, with TRBD2 matching 10 bases. CDR1 and CDR2 from the germline V gene are SGDLS and YYNGEE. Trimming removed 0 bases from V and 4 bases from J; junction bases left unmatched: 4. This CDR3 has 16 residues. For the CDR3, the DNA is TGTGCCAGCAGCGTAGAAGGGACTAGCGTTTACAATGAGCAGTTCTTC. It encodes CASSVEGTSVYNEQFF.

The V gene is TRBV19, the J gene TRBJ2-4, with 12 nucleotides matching TRBD1. This CDR3 region has 17 residues. The germline V gene has CDR1 LNHDA and CDR2 SQIVND (reference sequence). The junction had 8 bases not matched to a gene; V was cut back by 3 bases and J by 5 bases. CDR3 nucleotide sequence: TGTGCCAGTAGTATCCTCGGGACAGGGGGCGGTCAAAACATTCAGTACTTC. The encoded protein is CASSILGTGGGQNIQYF.

The gene calls are TRBV29-1 and TRBJ2-3, with no clear D. The CDR3 consists of 10 residues. CDR1 and CDR2 (germline): SQVTM, ANQGSEA. The V end lost 7 bases, the J end lost 0 bases, and 2 bases lay between the germline ends. CDR3 sequence reads: CSASTDTQYF. CDR3 nucleotide sequence: TGCAGCGCGAGCACAGATACGCAGTATTTT.

V and J are TRBV13 and TRBJ1-1; D may be TRBD1 (5 bases). This CDR3 contains 16 residues. V shed 0 bases and J shed 5 bases, with 16 bases lying between them. In germline, CDR1 is PRHDT, CDR2 FYEKMQ (reference sequence). In nucleotides, the CDR3 is TGTGCCAGCAGCTTAGGAACTCAGGGATCGAGGACTGAAGCTTTCTTT. Protein: CASSLGTQGSRTEAFF.

This chain joins TRBV2 and TRBJ1-2; 9 nucleotides match TRBD1. The CDR3 length is 14 residues. J gave up 2 bases and V 7 bases, and 5 bases lay outside the gene matches. Germline V gives CDR1 SNHLY, CDR2 FYNNEI. The CDR3 sequence is CASTLGQGNYGYTF. The CDR3 DNA reads as TGTGCCAGCACCTTAGGACAGGGGAACTATGGCTACACCTTC.

The rearrangement joins TRBV6-5 to TRBJ1-1; D is unclear. CDR1 MNHEY and CDR2 SVGAGI come from the germline V gene. Trimming cost V 4 bases and J 4 bases, with 13 bases left between them. There are 14 residues in the CDR3. CDR3 DNA sequence: TGTGCCAGCAGTTCCTTAGGAGCGGGCACTGAAGCTTTCTTT. Translating gives CASSSLGAGTEAFF.

V and J are TRBV19 and TRBJ2-7; 7 nucleotides match TRBD2. Germline CDR1 is LNHDA and CDR2 is SQIVND (reference sequence). V trimming: 3 bases; J trimming: 3 bases; junction bases outside the gene matches: 2. This CDR3 contains 13 residues. CDR3 protein: CASSMGGGYEQYF. The CDR3 DNA follows: TGTGCCAGTAGTATGGGCGGGGGCTACGAGCAGTACTTC.

This chain links TRBV27 with TRBJ2-1; TRBD2 matches at 14 bases. The CDR3 contains 15 residues. CDR1 is MNHEY and CDR2 is SMNVEV in the germline V gene (reference sequence). The V and J ends lost 3 bases and 7 bases, in that order; junction bases with no gene match: 2. The CDR3 DNA follows: TGTGCCAGCAGTTTGGGACTAGCGGGAGTAAATGAGCAGTTCTTC. It encodes CASSLGLAGVNEQFF.

The chain carries TRBV4-1 and TRBJ2-3; no reliable D call. V dropped 0 bases and J dropped 0 bases, with 13 bases sitting between them. The CDR3 has 17 residues. The germline CDR1 and CDR2 sequences are MGHRA and YSYEKL. CDR3 coding DNA: TGCGCCAGCAGCCAAGAGACGACAAAGATTAGCACAGATACGCAGTATTTT. Its protein is CASSQETTKISTDTQYF.

The chain couples TRBV18 to TRBJ1-2; 8 bases map to TRBD1. V was clipped by 6 bases and J by 6 bases; unmatched bases: 9. The germline gives CDR1 KGHSH, CDR2 LQKENI. This CDR3 is 14 amino acids long. CDR3 coding DNA: TGTGCCAGCTCCCACCGACAGGGGATCGATGGCTACACCTTC. This sequence encodes CASSHRQGIDGYTF.